This TCR beta chain was sequenced during a study of CXCR3-negative and CXCR3-positive naive CD8 T cells. The sorting of each CD8+ T cell subset was done in triplicate, at approximately 310,000 cells each. Findings and limits, study-wide: The study found more hydrophobic TRB CDR3s in CXCR3-positive naive cells than in CXCR3-negative naive cells. Memory CD8+ cells had much lower diversity, and both naive subsets had comparably high diversity. From TRB CDR3 properties, TCR strength was inferred; surface CD5 did not differ between naive subsets.

Comment on this clonotype: Its specificity is unknown.

UMI-labeled 5' RACE yielded the TRB cDNA libraries. TCRdb reprocessed the 5' RACE reads and keeps a single row for each CDR3 protein, giving no DNA. The sample's table shows 80,000 to 100,000 distinct CDR3 sequences. Specimen: naive CXCR3+ CD8+ T cells from blood. Subset in this sample: CD45RO-CCR7+CD27+CD95- naive CD8+ T cells expressing CXCR3 (TNR3+). The TCR comes from a human donor in good health. Some clones in this sample may be carry-over from other donors' samples.

This CDR3 reads CASSPKGLAYNEQFF. The gene calls are TRBV7-8 and TRBJ2-1; the D call from TCRdb, TRBD2, cannot be confirmed without DNA. The CDR3 runs 15 residues. Germline CDR1 SGHVS, CDR2 FQNEAQ.